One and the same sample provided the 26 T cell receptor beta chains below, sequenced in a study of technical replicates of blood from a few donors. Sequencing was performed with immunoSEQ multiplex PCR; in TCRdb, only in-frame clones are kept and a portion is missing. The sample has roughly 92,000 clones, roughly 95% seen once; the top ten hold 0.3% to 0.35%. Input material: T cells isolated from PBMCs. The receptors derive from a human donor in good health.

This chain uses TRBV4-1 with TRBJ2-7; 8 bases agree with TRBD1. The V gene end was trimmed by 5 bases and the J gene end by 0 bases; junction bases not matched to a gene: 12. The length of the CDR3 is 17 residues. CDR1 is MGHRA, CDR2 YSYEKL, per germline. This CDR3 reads CASSNQKRGQDSYEQYF. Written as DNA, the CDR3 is TGCGCCAGCAGCAACCAAAAAAGGGGACAGGACTCCTACGAGCAGTACTTC.

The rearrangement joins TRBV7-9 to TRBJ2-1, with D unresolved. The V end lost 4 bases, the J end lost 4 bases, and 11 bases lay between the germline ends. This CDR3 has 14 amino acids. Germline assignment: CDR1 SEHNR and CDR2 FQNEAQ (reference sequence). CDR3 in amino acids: CASSSRMQYNEQFF. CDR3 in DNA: TGTGCCAGCAGCTCTAGGATGCAATACAATGAGCAGTTCTTC. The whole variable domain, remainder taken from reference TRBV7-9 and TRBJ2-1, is DTGVSQNPRHKITKRGQNVTFRCDPISEHNRLYWYRQTLGQGPEFLTYFQNEAQLEKSRLLSDRFSAERPKGSFSTLEIQRTEQGDSAMYLCASSSRMQYNEQFFGPGTRLTVL.

The CDR3: CASSGDSIYNEQFF. CDR3 sequence (DNA): TGCGCCAGCAGTGGGGACTCCATCTACAATGAGCAGTTCTTC. The gene calls are TRBV10-1 and TRBJ2-1; the D gene is possibly TRBD2 (6 bases). Trimming took off 4 bases at V and 3 bases at J, with 10 bases between the two ends. CDR1 WNHNN and CDR2 SYGVQD come from the germline V gene (reference sequence). There are 14 residues in the CDR3.

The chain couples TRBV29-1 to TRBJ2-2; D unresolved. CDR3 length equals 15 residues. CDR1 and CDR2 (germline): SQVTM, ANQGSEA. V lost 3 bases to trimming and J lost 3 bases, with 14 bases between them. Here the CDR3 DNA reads TGCAGCGTTGATTCGTTGACACCGTACACCGGGGAGCTGTTTTTT. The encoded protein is CSVDSLTPYTGELFF.

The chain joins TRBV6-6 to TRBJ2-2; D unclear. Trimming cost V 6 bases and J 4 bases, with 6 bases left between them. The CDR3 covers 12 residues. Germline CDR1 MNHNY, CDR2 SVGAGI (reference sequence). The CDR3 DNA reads TGTGCCAGCAGCTCTACCACCGGGGAGCTGTTTTTT. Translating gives CASSSTTGELFF.

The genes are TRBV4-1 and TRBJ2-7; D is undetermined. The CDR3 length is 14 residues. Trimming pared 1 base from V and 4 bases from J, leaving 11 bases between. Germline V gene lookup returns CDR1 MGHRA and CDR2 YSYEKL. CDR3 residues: CASSQVMSRYEQYF. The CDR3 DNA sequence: TGCGCCAGCAGCCAAGTCATGTCGAGGTACGAGCAGTACTTC.

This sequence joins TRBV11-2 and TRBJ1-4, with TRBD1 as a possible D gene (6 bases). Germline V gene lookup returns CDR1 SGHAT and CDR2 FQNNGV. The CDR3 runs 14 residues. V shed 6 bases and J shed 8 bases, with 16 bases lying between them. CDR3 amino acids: CASSFRGANEKLFF. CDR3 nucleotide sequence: TGTGCCAGCAGTTTCAGGGGCGCAAACGAAAAACTGTTTTTT.

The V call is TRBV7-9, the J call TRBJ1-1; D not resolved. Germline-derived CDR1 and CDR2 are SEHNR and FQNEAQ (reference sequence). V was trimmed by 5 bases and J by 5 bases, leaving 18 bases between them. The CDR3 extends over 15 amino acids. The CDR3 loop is CASSPWVEGWTEAFF. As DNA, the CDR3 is TGTGCCAGCAGCCCTTGGGTGGAGGGTTGGACTGAAGCTTTCTTT. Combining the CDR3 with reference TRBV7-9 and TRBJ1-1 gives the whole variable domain DTGVSQNPRHKITKRGQNVTFRCDPISEHNRLYWYRQTLGQGPEFLTYFQNEAQLEKSRLLSDRFSAERPKGSFSTLEIQRTEQGDSAMYLCASSPWVEGWTEAFFGQGTRLTVV.

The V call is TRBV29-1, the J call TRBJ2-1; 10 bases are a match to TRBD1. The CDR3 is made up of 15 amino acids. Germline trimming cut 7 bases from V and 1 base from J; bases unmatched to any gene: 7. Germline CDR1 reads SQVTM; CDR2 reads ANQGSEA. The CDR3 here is CSADVDRGSYNEQFF. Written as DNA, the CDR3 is TGCAGCGCGGACGTGGACAGGGGGTCCTACAATGAGCAGTTCTTC.

The CDR3 DNA reads as TGCGCCAGCAGCCAAATGACGGGAGTGGCCGAGACCCAGTACTTC. It encodes CASSQMTGVAETQYF. The gene calls are TRBV4-3 and TRBJ2-5, with TRBD2 as a possible D gene (6 bases). Germline V gene data show CDR1 as LGHNA and CDR2 as YSLEER. The CDR3 is 15 residues long. V lost 2 bases and J lost 5, with 15 bases in between.

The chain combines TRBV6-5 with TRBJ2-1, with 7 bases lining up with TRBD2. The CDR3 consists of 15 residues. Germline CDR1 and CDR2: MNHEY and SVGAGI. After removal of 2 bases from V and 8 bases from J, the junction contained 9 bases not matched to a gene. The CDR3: CASSYGRTSYDEQFF. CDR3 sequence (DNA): TGTGCCAGCAGTTACGGGCGGACTAGTTATGATGAGCAGTTCTTC.

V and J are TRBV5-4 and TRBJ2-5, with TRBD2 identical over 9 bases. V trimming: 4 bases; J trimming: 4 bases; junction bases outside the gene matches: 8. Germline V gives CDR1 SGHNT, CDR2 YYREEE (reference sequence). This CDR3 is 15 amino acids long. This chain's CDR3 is CASSILAGEAETQYF. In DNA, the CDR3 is TGTGCCAGCAGCATATTAGCGGGAGAGGCAGAGACCCAGTACTTC.

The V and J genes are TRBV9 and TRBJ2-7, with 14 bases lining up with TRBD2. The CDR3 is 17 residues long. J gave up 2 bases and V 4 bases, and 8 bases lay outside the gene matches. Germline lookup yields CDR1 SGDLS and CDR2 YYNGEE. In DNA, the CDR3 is TGTGCCAGCAGCACCTGGACTAGCGGGAGGTTACCCTACGAGCAGTACTTC. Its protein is CASSTWTSGRLPYEQYF. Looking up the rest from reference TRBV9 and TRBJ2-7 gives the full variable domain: DSGVTQTPKHLITATGQRVTLRCSPRSGDLSVYWYQQSLDQGLQFLIQYYNGEERAKGNILERFSAQQFPDLHSELNLSSLELGDSALYFCASSTWTSGRLPYEQYFGPGTRLTVT.

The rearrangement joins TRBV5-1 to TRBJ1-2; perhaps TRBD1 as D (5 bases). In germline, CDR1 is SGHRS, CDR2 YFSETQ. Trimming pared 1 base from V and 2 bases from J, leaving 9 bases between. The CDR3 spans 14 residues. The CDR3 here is CASSLRGWNYGYTF. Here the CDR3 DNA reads TGCGCCAGCAGCTTGAGGGGTTGGAACTATGGCTACACCTTC.

As DNA, the CDR3 is TGTGCCATCAGTGAGCCCGACAGCTCCTACGAGCAGTACTTC. It yields the protein CAISEPDSSYEQYF. The gene calls are TRBV10-3 and TRBJ2-7; D may be TRBD1 (5 bases). Germline-derived CDR1 and CDR2 are ENHRY and SYGVKD. Trimming stripped 2 bases from V and 0 bases from J, with 8 bases between. This CDR3 has 14 residues.

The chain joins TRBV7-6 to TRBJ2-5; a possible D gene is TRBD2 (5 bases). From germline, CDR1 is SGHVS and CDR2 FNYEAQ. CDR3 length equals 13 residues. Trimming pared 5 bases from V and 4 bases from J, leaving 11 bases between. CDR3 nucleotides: TGTGCCAGCAGCCGAGGGTTCGCAGAGACCCAGTACTTC. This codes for CASSRGFAETQYF.

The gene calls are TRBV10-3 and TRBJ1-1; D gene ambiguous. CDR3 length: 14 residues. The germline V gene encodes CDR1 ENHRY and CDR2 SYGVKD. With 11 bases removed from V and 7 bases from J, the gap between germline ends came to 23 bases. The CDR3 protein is CASRKTEVDGEAFF. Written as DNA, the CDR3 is TGTGCCTCTCGAAAGACTGAAGTCGACGGTGAAGCTTTCTTT.

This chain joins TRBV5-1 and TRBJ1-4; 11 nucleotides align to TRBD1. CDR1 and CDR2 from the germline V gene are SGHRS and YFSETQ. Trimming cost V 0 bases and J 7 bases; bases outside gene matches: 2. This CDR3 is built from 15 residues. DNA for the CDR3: TGCGCCAGCAGCTTGGTCGGGACAGGGGGTGAAAAACTGTTTTTT. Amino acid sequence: CASSLVGTGGEKLFF.

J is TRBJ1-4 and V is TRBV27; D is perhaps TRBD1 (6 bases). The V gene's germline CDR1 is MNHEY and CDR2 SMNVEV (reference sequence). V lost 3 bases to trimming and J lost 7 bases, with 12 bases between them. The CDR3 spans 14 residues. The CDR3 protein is CASSFPGEGEKLFF. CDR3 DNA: TGTGCCAGCAGTTTTCCAGGGGAGGGTGAAAAACTGTTTTTT.

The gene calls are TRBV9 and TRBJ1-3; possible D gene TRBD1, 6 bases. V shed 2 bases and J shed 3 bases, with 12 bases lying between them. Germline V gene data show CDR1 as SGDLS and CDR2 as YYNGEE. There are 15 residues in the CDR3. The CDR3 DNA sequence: TGTGCCAGCAGCGTCCAGGGGTTGGGTGGAAACACCATATATTTT. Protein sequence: CASSVQGLGGNTIYF.

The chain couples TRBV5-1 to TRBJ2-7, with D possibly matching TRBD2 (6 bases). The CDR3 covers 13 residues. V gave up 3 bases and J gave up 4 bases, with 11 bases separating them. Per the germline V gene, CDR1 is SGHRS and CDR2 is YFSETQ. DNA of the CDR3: TGCGCCAGCAGCTCCGGGAGACTTTACGAGCAGTACTTC. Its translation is CASSSGRLYEQYF.

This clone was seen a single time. CDR3 sequence: CASSDPGLAASYEQYF. The CDR3 nucleotides are TGCGCCAGCAGCGACCCGGGACTAGCGGCCTCCTACGAGCAGTACTTC. V is TRBV10-2 and J is TRBJ2-7; 11 bases fit TRBD2. The CDR3 runs 16 residues. The germline V gene has CDR1 WSHSY and CDR2 SAAADI. V shed 6 bases, J shed 0 bases, and the junction held 7 bases outside the gene matches.

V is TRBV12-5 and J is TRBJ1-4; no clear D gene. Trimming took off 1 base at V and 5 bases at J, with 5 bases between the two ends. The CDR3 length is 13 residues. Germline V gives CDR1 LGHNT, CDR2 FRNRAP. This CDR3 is CASGLGQNEKLFF. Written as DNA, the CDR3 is TGTGCTAGTGGTTTGGGGCAAAATGAAAAACTGTTTTTT. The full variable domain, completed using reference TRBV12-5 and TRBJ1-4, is DARVTQTPRHKVTEMGQEVTMRCQPILGHNTVFWYRQTMMQGLELLAYFRNRAPLDDSGMPKDRFSAEMPDATLATLKIQPSEPRDSAVYFCASGLGQNEKLFFGSGTQLSVL.

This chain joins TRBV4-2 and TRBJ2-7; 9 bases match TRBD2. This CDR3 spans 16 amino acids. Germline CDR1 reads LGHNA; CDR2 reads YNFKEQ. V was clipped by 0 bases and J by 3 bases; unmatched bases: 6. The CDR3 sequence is CASSQERAGGLYEQYF. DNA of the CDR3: TGTGCCAGCAGCCAAGAAAGGGCGGGAGGGCTCTACGAGCAGTACTTC.

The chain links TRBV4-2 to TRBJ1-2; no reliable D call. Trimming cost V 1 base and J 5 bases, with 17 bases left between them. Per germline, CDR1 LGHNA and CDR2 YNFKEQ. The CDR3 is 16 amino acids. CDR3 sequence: CASSQAGPGSTYGYTF. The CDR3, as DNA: TGTGCCAGCAGCCAAGCGGGTCCGGGGAGCACTTATGGCTACACCTTC.

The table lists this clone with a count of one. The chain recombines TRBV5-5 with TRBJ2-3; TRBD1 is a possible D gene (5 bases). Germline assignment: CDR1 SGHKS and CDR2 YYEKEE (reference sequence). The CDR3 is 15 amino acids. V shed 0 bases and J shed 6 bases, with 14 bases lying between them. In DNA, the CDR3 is TGTGCCAGCAGCTTGGCCTCTAGGGGTCTGGATACGCAGTATTTT. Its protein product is CASSLASRGLDTQYF.